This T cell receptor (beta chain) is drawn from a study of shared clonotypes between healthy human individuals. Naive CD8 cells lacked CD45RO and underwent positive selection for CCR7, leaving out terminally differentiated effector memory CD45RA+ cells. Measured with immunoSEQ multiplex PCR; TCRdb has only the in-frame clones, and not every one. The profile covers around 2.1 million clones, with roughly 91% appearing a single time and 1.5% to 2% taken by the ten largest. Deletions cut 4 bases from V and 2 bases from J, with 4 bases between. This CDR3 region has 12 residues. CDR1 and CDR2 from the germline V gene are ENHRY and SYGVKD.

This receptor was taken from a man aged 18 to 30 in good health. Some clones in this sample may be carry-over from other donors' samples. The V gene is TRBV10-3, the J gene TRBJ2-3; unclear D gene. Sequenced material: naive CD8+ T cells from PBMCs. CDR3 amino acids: CAISVSTDTQYF. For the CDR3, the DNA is TGTGCCATCAGTGTTTCCACAGATACGCAGTATTTT.